The text below deals with one TCR beta chain. The antigen it binds to is not known. One base away there is no much larger clone; base qualities are not given. The germline V gene supplies CDR1 MNHNS and CDR2 SASEGT. Including the terminal cysteine and phenylalanine, the CDR3 comprises 13 residues. Of all the DNA, just the CDR3 is kept, 39 bases in frame from base 1. Donors were healthy HIV-negative adults with no recently reported acute infections or vaccinations. Every donor was a Caucasian adult residing in Nashville, Tennessee, USA. CD8 memory samples were composed of magnetically selected CD45RO+ cells combined with CCR7-negative CD45RA+ effector memory (TemRA) cells. After blood collection by leukapheresis, PBMCs were isolated using Ficoll-Histopaque density gradient centrifugation and then cryopreserved in the vapor phase of liquid nitrogen. Analytical flow cytometry was used to check the purity and quantity of every magnetically sorted T cell population. Each sorted fraction had its genomic DNA isolated and then quantified by UV absorbance on a Nanodrop 2000c.

The source of the sample is a study of shared clonotypes between healthy human individuals (dated by TCRdb to 2018 to 2021). The study in broad terms: The cohort included three men and two women between 18 and 49 years of age. For each donor, CD4 naive and CD4 memory were each run on three plates, CD8 naive on two plates, and CD8 memory on one plate. Blood TCR repertoires of four to six healthy adults were deeply sequenced to estimate repertoire size and the extent of clonotype sharing between individuals. Different laboratories and diverse techniques were used to prepare libraries and sequence TCR repertoires, to increase sequencing depth and limit assay-specific biases. Between about 0.8 and 9.5 billion PBMCs per donor were obtained by leukapheresis. Points the paper makes about the study in general: Larger estimated clonotype richness was generally found for naive subsets than for memory subsets. Pairwise subsampling indicated that sequencing depth was expected to affect the degree of clonotype sharing among donors. Compared with non-shared clonotypes, the clonotypes found in all four sorted-subset donors had higher generation probabilities. Only blood was sampled, and tissue TCR repertoires likely differ from those in blood. When four donors were compared, the shared fraction of clonotypes was about 5.4% for naive CD4, around 3.6% for naive CD8, about 2.4% for memory CD4, and 0.4% for memory CD8. Incomplete sequencing was indicated by rarefaction of sorted-subset datasets, despite the large sequencing depth. The genetic and exposure-history diversity represented was limited by the small number of donors.

Using the deep immunoSEQ assay, multiplex PCR amplified TCR CDR3 regions from genomic DNA. Genomic DNA extracted from each cell subset was distributed evenly over all wells of several immunoSEQ 96-well plates, and each plate served as one replicate. For sorted subsets, around 0.2 ug of genomic DNA, equivalent to roughly 33,000 T cell genomes, went into each replicate PCR. Purified libraries were measured with a Qubit 3.0 fluorometer, size-checked on a Bioanalyzer 2100, and measured again with the KAPA Library Quantification kit. Each immunoSEQ 96-well plate was sequenced on its own single-read 150-cycle Illumina NextSeq 550 flow cell. The authors' pipeline ran thus. Because the immunoSEQ output included only junctional sequences and no quality scores, the filtering could not be the same as the filtering used for full-length reads. Sequences were annotated with PyIR, a Python wrapper for IgBLAST v1.9, using IMGT germline references to assign V/J genes and CDR3. Reads were removed for weak V/J assignments (E-value above 1e-6), missing CDR3, stop codons, out-of-frame junctions, or ambiguous translated residues. V3J clonotypes were defined by identical inferred V gene, J gene, and CDR3 amino acid sequence. The percentage overlap between two repertoires was calculated by dividing the number of shared unique clonotypes by the size of the smaller repertoire. Richness of each repertoire was evaluated using RTK rarefaction, the Chao1 estimator, and Recon v2.1 estimates of unobserved clonotypes. Generation probabilities for all TCRbeta clonotypes obtained by the gDNA method from a few donors were computed using OLGA. As stored in TCRdb, this immuneACCESS dataset retains in-frame rearrangements with V and J assigned. A fraction of the clones does not appear; measured against another copy, unresolved V genes explain less than half of the discrepancy, and the remainder lacks a known reason. Clone size and V and J calls were adopted from that table, with D and trimming inferred from the DNA. Counted in this sample were roughly 660,000 clones; less than 95% of them appeared once. The ten largest clones add up to 30% to 40% of the sample.

The TCR originated in a man between 18 and 29 years old in good health. Some clones in this sample may be carry-over from other donors' samples. Sequences were obtained from memory CD8+ T cells from PBMCs. Sample cell subset or site, as interpreted from the label and publication: CD45RO+ cells pooled with CCR7-negative TemRA cells. The chain was built from TRBV6-1 and TRBJ2-5; there is no confident call for the D gene. The tail of the sequence fits TRBJ2-7 better, so the J call may be wrong. The sequence in DNA is TGTGCCAGCAGTTTACGACCAGGCAGCGAGCAGTACTTC. Its translation is CASSLRPGSEQYF.